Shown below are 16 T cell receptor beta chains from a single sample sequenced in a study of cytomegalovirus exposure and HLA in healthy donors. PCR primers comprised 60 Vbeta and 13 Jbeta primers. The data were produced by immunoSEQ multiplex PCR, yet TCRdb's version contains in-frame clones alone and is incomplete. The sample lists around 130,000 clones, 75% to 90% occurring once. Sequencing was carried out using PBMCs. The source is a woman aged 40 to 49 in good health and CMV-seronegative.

In DNA form, the CDR3 reads TGCGCCAGCAGCTTGGCGGCTAGCGGGAGGAATGGGGAGCTGTTTTTT. Translated: CASSLAASGRNGELFF. The gene calls are TRBV5-1 and TRBJ2-2; TRBD2 aligns across 11 bases. This CDR3 spans 16 amino acids. CDR1 is SGHRS and CDR2 is YFSETQ in the germline V gene. The J segment lost 8 bases and the V segment lost 0 bases, leaving 6 bases of the junction unmatched.

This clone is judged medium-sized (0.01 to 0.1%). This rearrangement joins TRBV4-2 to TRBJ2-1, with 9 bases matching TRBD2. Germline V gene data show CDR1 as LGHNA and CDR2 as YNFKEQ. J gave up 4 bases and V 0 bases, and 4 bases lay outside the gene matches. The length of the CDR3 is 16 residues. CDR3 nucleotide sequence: TGTGCCAGCAGCCAAGATCTAGCGGGGCCTTACAATGAGCAGTTCTTC. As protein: CASSQDLAGPYNEQFF.

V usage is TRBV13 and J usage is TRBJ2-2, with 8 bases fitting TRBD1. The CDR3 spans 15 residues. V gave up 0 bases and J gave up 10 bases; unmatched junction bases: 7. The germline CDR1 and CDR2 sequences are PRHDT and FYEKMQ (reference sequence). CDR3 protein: CASSLGQGATSELFF. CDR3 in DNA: TGTGCCAGCAGCTTAGGGCAGGGGGCTACCTCGGAGCTGTTTTTT.

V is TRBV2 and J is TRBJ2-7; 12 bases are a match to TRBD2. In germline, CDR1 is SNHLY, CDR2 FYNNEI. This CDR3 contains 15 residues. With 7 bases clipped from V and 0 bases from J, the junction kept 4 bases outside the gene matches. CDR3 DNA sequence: TGTGCCAGCATCGGACTAGCGGGAAGCTCCTACGAGCAGTACTTC. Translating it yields CASIGLAGSSYEQYF.

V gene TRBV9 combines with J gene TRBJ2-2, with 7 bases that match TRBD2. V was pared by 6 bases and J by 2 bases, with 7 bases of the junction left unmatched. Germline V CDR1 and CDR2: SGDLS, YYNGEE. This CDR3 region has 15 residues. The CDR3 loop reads CASNRRGGNTGELFF. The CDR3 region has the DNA TGTGCCAGCAACCGCCGCGGGGGAAACACCGGGGAGCTGTTTTTT.

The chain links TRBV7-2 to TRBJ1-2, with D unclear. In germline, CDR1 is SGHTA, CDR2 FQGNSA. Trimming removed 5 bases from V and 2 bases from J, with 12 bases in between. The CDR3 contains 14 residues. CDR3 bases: TGTGCCAGCAGCGTGGAATGGGCGAACTATGGCTACACCTTC. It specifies CASSVEWANYGYTF.

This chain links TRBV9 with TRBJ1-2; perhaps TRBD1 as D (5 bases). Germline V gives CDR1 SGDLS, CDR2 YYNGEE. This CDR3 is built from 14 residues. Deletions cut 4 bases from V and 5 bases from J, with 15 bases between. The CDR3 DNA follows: TGTGCCAGCAGCCCCCGGGGGTACCTTTATGGCTACACCTTC. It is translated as CASSPRGYLYGYTF. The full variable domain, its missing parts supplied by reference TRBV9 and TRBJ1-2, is DSGVTQTPKHLITATGQRVTLRCSPRSGDLSVYWYQQSLDQGLQFLIQYYNGEERAKGNILERFSAQQFPDLHSELNLSSLELGDSALYFCASSPRGYLYGYTFGSGTRLTVV.

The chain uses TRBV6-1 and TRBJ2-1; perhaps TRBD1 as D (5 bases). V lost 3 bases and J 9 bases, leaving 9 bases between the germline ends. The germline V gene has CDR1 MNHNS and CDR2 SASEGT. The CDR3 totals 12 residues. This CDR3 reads CASSERQSEQFF. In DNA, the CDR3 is TGTGCCAGCAGTGAGAGACAGAGTGAGCAGTTCTTC.

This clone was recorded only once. CDR3 DNA sequence: TGTGCCAGCAGTGACCCAACAGGACTAGCGGACCACTACGAGCAGTACTTC. Translating it yields CASSDPTGLADHYEQYF. The chain recombines TRBV6-4 with TRBJ2-7, with TRBD2 identical over 10 bases. The CDR3 consists of 17 residues. The germline V gene has CDR1 MRHNA and CDR2 SNTAGT. Trimming took 2 bases from V and 3 from J; bases not matched to a gene: 10.

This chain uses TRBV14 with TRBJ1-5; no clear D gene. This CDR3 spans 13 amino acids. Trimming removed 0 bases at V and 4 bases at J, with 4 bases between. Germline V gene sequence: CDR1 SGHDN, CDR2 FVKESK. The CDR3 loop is CASSQDRNQPQHF. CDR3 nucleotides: TGTGCCAGCAGCCAAGATCGGAATCAGCCCCAGCATTTT.

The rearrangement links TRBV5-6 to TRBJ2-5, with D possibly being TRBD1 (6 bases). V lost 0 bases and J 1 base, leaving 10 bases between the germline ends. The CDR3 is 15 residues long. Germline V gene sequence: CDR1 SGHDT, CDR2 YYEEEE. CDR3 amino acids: CASSLVRGPQETQYF. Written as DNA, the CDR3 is TGTGCCAGCAGCTTGGTCAGGGGCCCCCAAGAGACCCAGTACTTC.

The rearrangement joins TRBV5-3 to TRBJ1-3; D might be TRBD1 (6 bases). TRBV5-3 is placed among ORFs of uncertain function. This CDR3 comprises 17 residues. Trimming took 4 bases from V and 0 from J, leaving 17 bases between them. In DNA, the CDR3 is TGTGCCAGAAGCATTGTGGGGGCCGGATACTCTGGAAACACCATATATTTT. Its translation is CARSIVGAGYSGNTIYF.

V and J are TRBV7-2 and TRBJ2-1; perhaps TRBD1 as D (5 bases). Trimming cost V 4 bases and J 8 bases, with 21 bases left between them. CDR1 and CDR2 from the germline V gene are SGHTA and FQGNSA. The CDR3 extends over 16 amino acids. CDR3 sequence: CASSYRAYQQGDEQFF. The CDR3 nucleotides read TGTGCCAGCAGCTACCGCGCATACCAGCAGGGCGATGAGCAGTTCTTC.

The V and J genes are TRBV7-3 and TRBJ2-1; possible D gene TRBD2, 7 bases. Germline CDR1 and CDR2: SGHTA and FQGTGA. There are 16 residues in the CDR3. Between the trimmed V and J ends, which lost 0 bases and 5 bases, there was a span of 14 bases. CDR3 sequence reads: CASSLTGGGPDNEQFF. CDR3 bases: TGTGCCAGCAGCTTAACCGGCGGGGGCCCCGACAATGAGCAGTTCTTC.

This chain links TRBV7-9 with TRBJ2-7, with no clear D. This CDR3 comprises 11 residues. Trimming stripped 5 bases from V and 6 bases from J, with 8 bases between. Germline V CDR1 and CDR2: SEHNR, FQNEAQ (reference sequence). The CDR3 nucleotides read TGTGCCAGCAGCACGATCAGCGAGCAGTACTTC. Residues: CASSTISEQYF.

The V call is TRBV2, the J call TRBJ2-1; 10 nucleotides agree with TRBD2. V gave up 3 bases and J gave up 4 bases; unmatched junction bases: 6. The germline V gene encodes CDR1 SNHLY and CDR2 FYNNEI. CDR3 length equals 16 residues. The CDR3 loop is CASSDSSGGTYNEQFF. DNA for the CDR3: TGTGCCAGCAGTGATTCTAGCGGGGGAACTTACAATGAGCAGTTCTTC.